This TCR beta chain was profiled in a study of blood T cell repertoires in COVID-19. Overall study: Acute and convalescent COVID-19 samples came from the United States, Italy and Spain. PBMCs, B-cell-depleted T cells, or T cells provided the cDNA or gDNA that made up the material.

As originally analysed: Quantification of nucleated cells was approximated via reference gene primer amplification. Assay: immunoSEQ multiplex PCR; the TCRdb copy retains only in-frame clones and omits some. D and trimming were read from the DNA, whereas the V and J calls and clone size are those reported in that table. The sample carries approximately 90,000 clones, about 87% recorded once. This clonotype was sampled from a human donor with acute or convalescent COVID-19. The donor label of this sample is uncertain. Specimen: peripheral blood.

CDR3 sequence: CASSLGTGTGEAFF. The DNA of the CDR3 is TGTGCCAGCAGCCTGGGTACAGGGACGGGTGAAGCTTTCTTT. This chain joins TRBV9 and TRBJ1-1, with a possible D match to TRBD1 (6 bases). The CDR3 contains 14 residues. The germline V gene encodes CDR1 SGDLS and CDR2 YYNGEE. V was pared by 4 bases and J by 7 bases, with 17 bases between.